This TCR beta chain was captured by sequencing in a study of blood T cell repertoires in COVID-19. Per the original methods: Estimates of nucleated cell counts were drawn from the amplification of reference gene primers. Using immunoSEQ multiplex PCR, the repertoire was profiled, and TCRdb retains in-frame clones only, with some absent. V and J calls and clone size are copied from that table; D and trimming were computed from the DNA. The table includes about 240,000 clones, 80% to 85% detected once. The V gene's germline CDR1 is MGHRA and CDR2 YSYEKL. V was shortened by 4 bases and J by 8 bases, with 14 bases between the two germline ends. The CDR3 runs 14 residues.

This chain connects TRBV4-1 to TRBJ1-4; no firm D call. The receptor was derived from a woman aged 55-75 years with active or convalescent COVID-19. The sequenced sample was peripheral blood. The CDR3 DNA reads TGCGCCAGCAGCCGATGGAGGGTTTTAGAAAAACTGTTTTTT. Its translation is CASSRWRVLEKLFF.